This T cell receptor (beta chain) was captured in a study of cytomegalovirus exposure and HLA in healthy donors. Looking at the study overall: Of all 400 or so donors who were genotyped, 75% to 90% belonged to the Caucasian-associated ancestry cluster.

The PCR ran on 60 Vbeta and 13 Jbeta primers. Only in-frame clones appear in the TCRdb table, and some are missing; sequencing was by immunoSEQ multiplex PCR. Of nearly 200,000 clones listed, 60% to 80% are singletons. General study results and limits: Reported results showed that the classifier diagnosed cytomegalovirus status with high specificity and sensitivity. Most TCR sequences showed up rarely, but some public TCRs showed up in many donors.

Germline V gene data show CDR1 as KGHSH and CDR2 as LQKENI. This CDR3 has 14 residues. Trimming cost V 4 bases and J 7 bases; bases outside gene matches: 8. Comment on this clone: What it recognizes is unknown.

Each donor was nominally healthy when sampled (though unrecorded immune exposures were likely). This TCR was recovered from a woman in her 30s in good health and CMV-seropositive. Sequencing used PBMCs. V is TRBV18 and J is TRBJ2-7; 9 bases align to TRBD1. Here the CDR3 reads CASSLNRGPWEQYF. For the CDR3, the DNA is TGTGCCAGCTCACTGAACAGGGGGCCTTGGGAGCAGTACTTC.